This record concerns one T cell receptor beta chain sequence. The target of this receptor is not known. No much larger clone exists at a distance of one base, and base qualities are not known. Library method: PCR. TCRdb shows the sequencer as Illumina HiSeq 2500. TCR libraries were prepared with molecular barcoding, using unique molecular identifiers to normalize TCRbeta repertoire quantification. TCRdb reprocessing: public reads trimmed at Q25 with fastp, clones called with MiXCR, in-frame beta chains kept. CDR3 protein duplicates are merged, each entry listing the most common genes and DNA. Recorded for this sample are some 100,000 distinct CDR3 sequences; 15% to 17% of them occurred a single time. Roughly a fifth of the sample is in the top ten clones. Clipping removes 11 bases from V and 7 bases from J, with 7 as the unmatched junction base count. The germline V gene gives CDR1 as KGHDR and CDR2 as SFDVKD. The CDR3 goes from the cysteine to the phenylalanine over 13 residues. Only the CDR3 region is kept as DNA, spanning 39 bases read in frame from base 1.

The treatment or condition label of this sample denotes: allogeneic hematopoietic cell transplantation with graft depleted of TCRalphabeta T cells and CD19 B cells. Transplant recipients were children who received TCRalphabeta/CD19-depleted allogeneic hematopoietic cell grafts. This record belongs to a study of T-cell reconstitution after alpha-beta-depleted transplantation in children (dated by TCRdb to between 2015 and 2016). Looking at the study overall: The study quantitatively tracked T-cell immune reconstitution after TCRalphabeta/CD19-depleted allogeneic hematopoietic cell transplantation in children using TCR repertoire profiling. Broader findings and caveats from the paper: Over subsequent months, a decline in hyperexpanded clone frequencies was noted, and after one year, T-cell counts and TCRbeta diversity were mostly ascribed to newly produced T cells. The apparently early alphabetaT-cell count recovery about two months after transplant was reportedly dependent on only several hundred rapidly expanded clones derived from non-depleted graft cells. In some patients, the high TCRbeta diversity seen at day 60 was put down to recipient T cells and intrathymic progenitors that had survived conditioning.

The chain is encoded by TRBV24-1 joined to TRBJ2-1; 10 junctional bases match TRBD2. Sample: PBMCs, mostly from graft donor cells, taken 180 days after TCRalphabeta/CD19-depleted stem cell transplant. This clonotype was obtained from a male patient aged 2-9 years who had a stem cell transplant for acute lymphoblastic leukemia, so the T cells may come from the graft donor. The CDR3 protein: CASERGGQNEQFF. The DNA reads TGTGCCAGCGAGCGGGGGGGGCAAAATGAGCAGTTCTTC.